Listed here are 27 T cell receptor beta chains from one sample, sequenced in a study of graft-versus-host responses after intestinal transplantation. Data came from immunoSEQ multiplex PCR; TCRdb stores just in-frame clones and leaves some out. The sample has over 10,000 clones; just under 85% are singletons. The sequenced sample was PBMCs, obtained after intestinal transplantation. Receptors originate from a human patient who received an intestinal transplant, so some T cells may come from the graft donor.

This clone has a handful of counts. DNA of the CDR3: TGTGCCAGCAGCTCAAGCGGAAGCTCCTACAATGAGCAGTTCTTC. Translated: CASSSSGSSYNEQFF. The chain uses TRBV5-4 and TRBJ2-1, with D perhaps TRBD2 (5 bases). Germline V lookup: CDR1 SGHNT, CDR2 YYREEE (reference sequence). The ends were cut back, 3 bases at V and 0 bases at J, with 10 bases in the middle. The CDR3 extends over 15 amino acids. Full variable domain (outside the CDR3, taken from reference TRBV5-4 and TRBJ2-1): ETGVTQSPTHLIKTRGQQVTLRCSSQSGHNTVSWYQQALGQGPQFIFQYYREEENGRGNFPPRFSGLQFPNYSSELNVNALELDDSALYLCASSSSGSSYNEQFFGPGTRLTVL.

The gene calls are TRBV6-5 and TRBJ2-2, with 8 bases lining up with TRBD2. Germline V lookup: CDR1 MNHEY, CDR2 SVGAGI. With 2 bases clipped from V and 6 bases from J, the junction kept 5 bases outside the gene matches. CDR3 size: 15 residues. The CDR3, as DNA: TGTGCCAGCAGTTACGGGGGACTAGGGGCCGGGGAGCTGTTTTTT. It yields the protein CASSYGGLGAGELFF.

The chain joins TRBV11-2 to TRBJ2-7, with D possibly TRBD2 on 5 matching bases. Between the trimmed V and J ends, which lost 0 bases and 2 bases, there was a span of 11 bases. The CDR3 is made up of 15 amino acids. CDR1 SGHAT and CDR2 FQNNGV come from the germline V gene. The DNA of the CDR3 is TGTGCCAGCAGCTTAGATATAAGTAGCGCCTACGAGCAGTACTTC. This codes for CASSLDISSAYEQYF. The variable domain in full, with the rest retrieved from reference TRBV11-2 and TRBJ2-7, is EAGVAQSPRYKIIEKRQSVAFWCNPISGHATLYWYQQILGQGPKLLIQFQNNGVVDDSQLPKDRFSAERLKGVDSTLKIQPAKLEDSAVYLCASSLDISSAYEQYFGPGTRLTVT.

The chain has TRBV9 and TRBJ2-7, with D possibly TRBD2 on 7 matching bases. Germline assignment: CDR1 SGDLS and CDR2 YYNGEE. The CDR3 extends over 16 amino acids. The V and J ends lost 3 bases and 1 base respectively, with 17 bases between them. The CDR3 is CASSEGGTQASYEQYF. CDR3 sequence (DNA): TGTGCCAGCAGCGAGGGGGGGACTCAAGCGTCCTACGAGCAGTACTTC.

The V gene is TRBV7-3, the J gene TRBJ2-5, with TRBD1 as a possible D gene (7 bases). CDR3 length: 15 amino acids. Per the germline V gene, CDR1 is SGHTA and CDR2 is FQGTGA. Trimming shortened V by 1 base and J by 2 bases, and 11 bases separated the two germline ends. The CDR3 DNA reads TGTGCCAGCAGCTTAATGGGGGGACAGCAAGAGACCCAGTACTTC. This gives the protein CASSLMGGQQETQYF.

The chain recombines TRBV6-5 with TRBJ2-3, with D unclear. CDR1 MNHEY and CDR2 SVGAGI come from the germline V gene. V was pared by 6 bases and J by 2 bases, with 12 bases between. The CDR3 spans 14 residues. The CDR3 DNA reads TGTGCCAGCAGACGGGTCCAGTTCACAGATACGCAGTATTTT. This encodes CASRRVQFTDTQYF.

The CDR3 region has the DNA TGTGCCACCCGACTTGTCGATACGCAGTATTTT. Protein sequence: CATRLVDTQYF. This sequence joins TRBV28 and TRBJ2-3; D call uncertain. Per germline, CDR1 MDHEN and CDR2 SYDVKM. The CDR3 has 11 amino acids. Trimming pared 10 bases from V and 6 bases from J, leaving 11 bases between. The full variable domain, completed using reference TRBV28 and TRBJ2-3, is DVKVTQSSRYLVKRTGEKVFLECVQDMDHENMFWYRQDPGLGLRLIYFSYDVKMKEKGDIPEGYSVSREKKERFSLILESASTNQTSMYLCATRLVDTQYFGPGTRLTVL.

The gene calls are TRBV6-1 and TRBJ2-6; 9 bases align to TRBD1. The CDR3 is 16 residues long. The germline V gene encodes CDR1 MNHNS and CDR2 SASEGT. V lost 3 bases and J lost 0; bases outside the gene matches: 0. CDR3: CASSETGGSGANVLTF. The CDR3, as DNA: TGTGCCAGCAGTGAGACAGGGGGCTCTGGGGCCAACGTCCTGACTTTC.

The chain joins TRBV6-6 to TRBJ2-7, with a tentative D call TRBD1 (6 bases). Germline lookup yields CDR1 MNHNY and CDR2 SVGAGI (reference sequence). V was clipped by 6 bases and J by 3 bases, with 21 bases between them. CDR3 length: 16 residues. The CDR3 sequence is CASRSPTGGRGYEQYF. Here the CDR3 DNA reads TGTGCCAGCAGAAGCCCCACTGGGGGCAGGGGCTACGAGCAGTACTTC.

The V call is TRBV9, the J call TRBJ2-7; D is tentatively TRBD1 or TRBD2 (5 bases each). Trimming pared 0 bases from V and 3 bases from J, leaving 10 bases between. The length of the CDR3 is 14 residues. CDR1 is SGDLS and CDR2 is YYNGEE in the germline V gene. The CDR3 region has the DNA TGTGCCAGCAGCGTAGCGGGTGGGGGCTACGAGCAGTACTTC. Encoded protein: CASSVAGGGYEQYF.

The rearrangement joins TRBV5-1 to TRBJ2-7, with D possibly being TRBD2 (6 bases). The CDR3 runs to 13 residues. V was pared by 0 bases and J by 5 bases, with 9 bases between. Per germline, CDR1 SGHRS and CDR2 YFSETQ. The CDR3 coding sequence is TGCGCCAGCAGCTTGGGGGCGGGGCACGAGCAGTACTTC. It specifies CASSLGAGHEQYF.

This chain links TRBV7-9 with TRBJ2-5; the match to TRBD1 covers 9 bases. V shed 5 bases and J 4 bases; nucleotides not matched to a gene: 8. Germline loops: CDR1 SEHNR, CDR2 FQNEAQ (reference sequence). The CDR3 has 15 residues. CDR3 residues: CASSMGQGVIETQYF. In DNA form, the CDR3 reads TGTGCCAGCAGCATGGGACAGGGTGTGATAGAGACCCAGTACTTC. The complete variable domain, with remaining parts taken from reference TRBV7-9 and TRBJ2-5, reads DTGVSQNPRHKITKRGQNVTFRCDPISEHNRLYWYRQTLGQGPEFLTYFQNEAQLEKSRLLSDRFSAERPKGSFSTLEIQRTEQGDSAMYLCASSMGQGVIETQYFGPGTRLLVL.

This clone was observed once. The genes are TRBV27 and TRBJ2-1; 10 nucleotides match TRBD2. Germline assignment: CDR1 MNHEY and CDR2 SMNVEV (reference sequence). The CDR3 has 15 amino acids. The V segment lost 3 bases and the J segment 2 bases; nucleotides outside the gene matches: 1. CDR3 residues: CASSFTSGAYNEQFF. CDR3 nucleotide sequence: TGTGCCAGCAGTTTTACTAGCGGGGCCTACAATGAGCAGTTCTTC.

J is TRBJ2-1 and V is TRBV30, with TRBD1 matching over 10 bases. V shed 0 bases, J shed 4 bases, and the junction held 3 bases outside the gene matches. The CDR3 totals 15 residues. Germline V gene sequence: CDR1 GTSNPN, CDR2 SVGIG (reference sequence). DNA for the CDR3: TGTGCCTGGAGTGTAGGGGACAGGGGATACAATGAGCAGTTCTTC. Its protein product is CAWSVGDRGYNEQFF.

V is TRBV7-3 and J is TRBJ2-1; possibly TRBD1 for D (5 bases). The germline V gene has CDR1 SGHTA and CDR2 FQGTGA. This CDR3 comprises 15 residues. V was cut by 5 bases and J by 0 bases, with 11 bases left in between. The CDR3 is CASSPRDSSYNEQFF. The CDR3 bases are TGTGCCAGCAGCCCCCGAGACAGCTCCTACAATGAGCAGTTCTTC.

V and J are TRBV10-3 and TRBJ1-2; 7 nucleotides align to TRBD1. Germline CDR1 reads ENHRY; CDR2 reads SYGVKD. J gave up 6 bases and V 6 bases, and 4 bases lay outside the gene matches. CDR3 length equals 12 residues. The CDR3 spells CAISGQENGYTF. The CDR3 DNA reads as TGTGCCATCAGCGGACAGGAAAATGGCTACACCTTC.

The CDR3 protein is CAIWTGEDYGYTF. The CDR3 DNA follows: TGTGCCATTTGGACAGGGGAAGACTATGGCTACACCTTC. The rearrangement joins TRBV2 to TRBJ1-2, with TRBD1 identical over 9 bases. This CDR3 region has 13 residues. V dropped 10 bases and J dropped 3; count of bases not matched to a gene: 6. Looked up from germline, CDR1 is SNHLY and CDR2 is FYNNEI.

The V gene is TRBV6-5, the J gene TRBJ2-5; D ambiguous. The germline gives CDR1 MNHEY, CDR2 SVGAGI. The CDR3 contains 12 residues. V dropped 6 bases and J dropped 5 bases, with 10 bases sitting between them. CDR3 coding DNA: TGTGCCAGCAGCCCGGCCCGGGAGACCCAGTACTTC. This codes for CASSPARETQYF.

The chain carries TRBV20-1 and TRBJ2-5; D not resolved. With 8 bases removed from V and 5 bases from J, the gap between germline ends came to 12 bases. CDR1 DFQATT and CDR2 SNEGSKA come from the germline V gene (reference sequence). The CDR3 length is 11 residues. The CDR3 loop reads CSWGRVETQYF. The CDR3 region has the DNA TGCAGTTGGGGAAGAGTGGAGACCCAGTACTTC.

The count of this clone is one. The rearrangement joins TRBV6-5 to TRBJ2-7, with 8 bases matching TRBD1. Unmatched junction bases numbered 3, after V lost 4 bases and J lost 1 base. Germline loops: CDR1 MNHEY, CDR2 SVGAGI. The CDR3 has 14 residues. The chain's CDR3 is CASSSGTGSYEQYF. The CDR3 DNA reads as TGTGCCAGCAGTTCCGGGACAGGATCCTACGAGCAGTACTTC.

The chain joins TRBV28 to TRBJ1-1; a possible D gene is TRBD1 (6 bases). Trimming shortened V by 4 bases and J by 1 base, and 16 bases separated the two germline ends. The CDR3 spans 16 residues. Germline assignment: CDR1 MDHEN and CDR2 SYDVKM. The DNA for the CDR3 is TGTGCCAGCAGTTCCCCTCCAGCGGGACAGAACACTGAAGCTTTCTTT. Its translation: CASSSPPAGQNTEAFF.

This rearrangement joins TRBV21-1 to TRBJ2-7. TRBV21-1 is a recognized pseudogene. The CDR3 covers 8 residues. The CDR3 reads CASSEQYF. CDR3 bases: TGTGCCAGCAGCGAGCAGTACTTC.

The rearrangement links TRBV5-1 to TRBJ1-1; the match to TRBD1 covers 9 bases. The CDR3 covers 15 residues. Trimming at V came to 4 bases and at J to 1 base, leaving 5 bases not matched to a gene. Germline CDR1 SGHRS, CDR2 YFSETQ. CDR3 in DNA: TGCGCCAGCAGCCGGACAGGGGACACGAACACTGAAGCTTTCTTT. Its protein is CASSRTGDTNTEAFF.

The rearrangement uses TRBV10-2 and TRBJ1-2, with TRBD1 as a possible D gene (5 bases). The CDR3 is made up of 14 amino acids. V gave up 4 bases and J gave up 0 bases, with 9 bases separating them. From germline, CDR1 is WSHSY and CDR2 SAAADI. CDR3 in DNA: TGCGCCAGCAGTGTTGACAGCGCTAACTATGGCTACACCTTC. As protein: CASSVDSANYGYTF.

The J gene is TRBJ2-7, the V gene TRBV19, with 12 bases fitting TRBD2. The CDR3 length is 15 residues. Trimming took 4 bases from V and 4 from J; bases not matched to a gene: 5. CDR1 LNHDA and CDR2 SQIVND come from the germline V gene (reference sequence). The CDR3: CASSTLAGGGYEQYF. CDR3 nucleotide sequence: TGTGCCAGTAGTACCCTAGCGGGAGGGGGGTACGAGCAGTACTTC. Full variable domain (outside the CDR3, taken from reference TRBV19 and TRBJ2-7): DGGITQSPKYLFRKEGQNVTLSCEQNLNHDAMYWYRQDPGQGLRLIYYSQIVNDFQKGDIAEGYSVSREKKESFPLTVTSAQKNPTAFYLCASSTLAGGGYEQYFGPGTRLTVT.

This chain links TRBV7-9 with TRBJ2-1, with 13 positions matching TRBD2. Germline V gives CDR1 SEHNR, CDR2 FQNEAQ (reference sequence). The CDR3 is made up of 14 amino acids. V shed 5 bases, J shed 8 bases, and the junction held 3 bases outside the gene matches. In nucleotides, the CDR3 is TGTGCCAGCAGCCAACTAGCGGGAGGGGATGAGCAGTTCTTC. Its translation: CASSQLAGGDEQFF.

The chain combines TRBV2 with TRBJ2-2, with 7 bases fitting TRBD1. The CDR3 is 14 amino acids. Germline CDR1 and CDR2: SNHLY and FYNNEI. V shed 6 bases, J shed 7 bases, and the junction held 8 bases outside the gene matches. As DNA, the CDR3 is TGTGCCAGCAGGAGGGAAGGGGGCGGCGGGGAGCTGTTTTTT. It encodes CASRREGGGGELFF.